Below are 10 T cell receptor beta chains sequenced from a single sample in a study of shared clonotypes between healthy human individuals (dated by TCRdb to about 2020). Receptors were amplified or captured by the immunoSEQ multiplex PCR assay. TCRdb stores this immuneACCESS table with in-frame sequences only. Part of the clones is absent; in the studies checked, under half of the shortfall reflects unresolved V genes, and no reason is known for the rest. The sample table shows fewer than 600,000 clones, and about 80% are seen once. Around 13% of the sample belongs to the ten largest clones. Sequences were obtained from PBMCs. These receptors originate from a woman between 40 and 50 years old in good health. Some clones in this sample may be carry-over from other donors' samples.

The chain employs TRBV28 and TRBJ1-5; D gene unclear. From germline, CDR1 is MDHEN and CDR2 SYDVKM. Trimming removed 5 bases at V and 7 bases at J, with 6 bases between. This CDR3 is built from 11 residues. Here the CDR3 reads CASSHIQPQHF. The CDR3 bases are TGTGCCAGCAGTCACATCCAGCCCCAGCATTTT.

The CDR3 nucleotides are TGTGCCAGCCGACAGGAGGGGACCTACGAGCAGTACTTC. As protein: CASRQEGTYEQYF. This sequence joins TRBV6-5 and TRBJ2-7; perhaps D is TRBD1 or TRBD2 (6 bases each). This CDR3 spans 13 amino acids. The V end lost 8 bases, the J end lost 2 bases, and 13 bases lay between the germline ends. CDR1 MNHEY and CDR2 SVGAGI come from the germline V gene.

The chain has TRBV29-1 and TRBJ1-1; 9 bases match TRBD1. This CDR3 spans 11 amino acids. Germline V gene lookup returns CDR1 SQVTM and CDR2 ANQGSEA. CDR3 loop: CSIDRGTEAFF. The CDR3 DNA reads as TGCAGTATTGACAGGGGGACTGAAGCTTTCTTT.

CDR3 in amino acids: CASSYTWPGEQYF. CDR3 sequence (DNA): TGTGCCAGCAGTTACACCTGGCCCGGGGAGCAGTACTTC. The chain recombines TRBV6-5 with TRBJ2-7; D gene ambiguous. V was trimmed by 2 bases and J by 7 bases, leaving 12 bases between them. The germline CDR1 and CDR2 sequences are MNHEY and SVGAGI. This CDR3 contains 13 residues.

The chain combines TRBV6-5 with TRBJ2-7; 8 bases fit TRBD1. Germline CDR1 MNHEY, CDR2 SVGAGI. J was trimmed by 9 bases and V by 6 bases; bases with no gene match: 7. This CDR3 region has 12 residues. The CDR3 DNA is TGTGCCAGCAGGGGGACAGGTTGGCCGCAGTACTTC. The encoded protein is CASRGTGWPQYF.

V gene TRBV2 combines with J gene TRBJ2-7, with a weak D call TRBD1 (5 bases). The CDR3 runs 15 residues. CDR1 and CDR2 from the germline V gene are SNHLY and FYNNEI. With 6 bases removed from V and 3 bases from J, the gap between germline ends came to 18 bases. The DNA of the CDR3 is TGTGCCAGCAGCAGGGATCTCCGACAAGGCTACGAGCAGTACTTC. Translated: CASSRDLRQGYEQYF.

Remarks on this clone: A read error may produce the germline difference seen at one junction end. The chain recombines TRBV9 with TRBJ2-2; D is possibly TRBD2 (6 bases). This CDR3 is built from 15 residues. Germline assignment: CDR1 SGDLS and CDR2 YYNGEE. The CDR3 loop reads CTSSVAWGDTGELFF. The DNA of the CDR3 is TGTACCAGCAGCGTAGCTTGGGGGGACACCGGGGAGCTGTTTTTT.

This clone was detected only a few times. The chain employs TRBV7-8 and TRBJ1-4, with D perhaps TRBD1 (5 bases). The CDR3 loop spans 12 amino acids. V lost 1 base, J lost 11 bases, and 8 bases lay in between. Germline V CDR1 and CDR2: SGHVS, FQNEAQ. The CDR3 nucleotides are TGTGCCAGCAGCTTAGATGGGGGGAAACTGTTTTTT. Translated, it gives CASSLDGGKLFF.

Points on this clone: The sample has other DNA sequences that encode this CDR3 too. V and J are TRBV7-2 and TRBJ2-7; D remains unclear. The ends were cut back, 1 base at V and 1 base at J, with 5 bases in the middle. CDR1 is SGHTA, CDR2 FQGNSA, per germline. The CDR3 has 13 amino acids. CDR3 DNA sequence: TGTGCCAGCAGCTTAGACTCATCCTACGAGCAGTACTTC. Its protein product is CASSLDSSYEQYF.

This clone has a count of ten or more. V usage is TRBV14 and J usage is TRBJ2-7, with TRBD1 matching 8 bases. Germline V gives CDR1 SGHDN, CDR2 FVKESK. Germline trimming cut 4 bases from V and 0 bases from J; bases unmatched to any gene: 5. The CDR3 contains 15 residues. CDR3 sequence reads: CASSPWGTGSYEQYF. CDR3 DNA sequence: TGTGCCAGCAGCCCCTGGGGGACAGGCTCCTACGAGCAGTACTTC.